These 17 T cell receptor beta chains originate from one sample sequenced in a study of blood T cell repertoires in COVID-19. Sequenced by immunoSEQ multiplex PCR; TCRdb stores in-frame clones only, minus some. The sample includes more than 80,000 clones, 80% to 85% of them seen just once. Input material: peripheral blood. These receptors were obtained from a woman of 80 years or more with active or convalescent COVID-19.

The table lists this clone with a count of one. V is TRBV7-9 and J is TRBJ1-6; D not resolved. This CDR3 is 13 amino acids long. Trimming cost V 1 base and J 9 bases, with 7 bases left between them. The germline gives CDR1 SEHNR, CDR2 FQNEAQ (reference sequence). The chain's CDR3 is CASSLGAGSPLHF. Written as DNA, the CDR3 is TGTGCCAGCAGCTTAGGGGCAGGTTCACCCCTCCACTTT.

The gene calls are TRBV28 and TRBJ1-4; D is uncertain. Trimming cost V 6 bases and J 6 bases, with 5 bases left between them. CDR1 and CDR2 (germline): MDHEN, SYDVKM. This CDR3 is 11 amino acids long. The CDR3 loop reads CASSRYEKLFF. As DNA, the CDR3 is TGTGCCAGCAGCCGTTATGAAAAACTGTTTTTT.

The chain carries TRBV4-3 and TRBJ1-1; no clear D. CDR1 and CDR2 from the germline V gene are LGHNA and YSLEER. The germline V and J ends were trimmed by 0 bases and 4 bases, with 9 bases remaining between them. The CDR3 has 14 residues. This CDR3 is CASSQESGGTEAFF. CDR3 bases: TGCGCCAGCAGCCAAGAATCCGGAGGCACTGAAGCTTTCTTT.

This chain uses TRBV10-3 with TRBJ2-3, with 10 bases aligning to TRBD2. The CDR3 has 16 residues. V trimming: 0 bases; J trimming: 6 bases; junction bases outside the gene matches: 6. Germline CDR1 ENHRY, CDR2 SYGVKD. Written as DNA, the CDR3 is TGTGCCATCAGTGAGTCCCCTAGCGGGAGTGTCGATACGCAGTATTTT. Its translation: CAISESPSGSVDTQYF.

The genes are TRBV19 and TRBJ1-3; D is possibly TRBD1 (5 bases). This CDR3 has 14 residues. Germline V gene sequence: CDR1 LNHDA, CDR2 SQIVND (reference sequence). Trimming took 4 bases from V and 3 from J, leaving 10 bases between them. CDR3 amino acids: CASSRGDRGNTIYF. CDR3 nucleotide sequence: TGTGCCAGTAGTAGGGGGGACCGTGGAAACACCATATATTTT.

The V and J genes are TRBV9 and TRBJ1-6, with a weak D call TRBD1 (5 bases). This CDR3 has 15 residues. Germline assignment: CDR1 SGDLS and CDR2 YYNGEE. Trimming left V 3 bases short and J 10 bases short, with 17 bases between. CDR3 DNA sequence: TGTGCCAGCAGCGCAACTACCGGGACTTACTCACCCCTCCACTTT. Translation gives CASSATTGTYSPLHF.

The gene calls are TRBV2 and TRBJ1-6; a possible D gene is TRBD1 (5 bases). The V gene's germline CDR1 is SNHLY and CDR2 FYNNEI. The CDR3 is 15 residues long. V lost 2 bases and J lost 5, with 10 bases in between. CDR3 sequence (DNA): TGTGCCAGCAGTGAACGGGGGGGAGATAATTCACCCCTCCACTTT. Its translation: CASSERGGDNSPLHF.

The rearrangement uses TRBV28 and TRBJ1-2; the D is unclear. The germline gives CDR1 MDHEN, CDR2 SYDVKM. This CDR3 is 13 amino acids long. V was cut by 6 bases and J by 2 bases, with 10 bases left in between. CDR3 residues: CASSKGRNYGYTF. DNA of the CDR3: TGTGCCAGCAGCAAAGGGAGAAACTATGGCTACACCTTC.

Only one count was recorded for this clone. The rearrangement joins TRBV5-4 to TRBJ1-6; 8 bases align to TRBD1. V shed 4 bases, J shed 2 bases, and the junction held 8 bases outside the gene matches. Per germline, CDR1 SGHNT and CDR2 YYREEE (reference sequence). CDR3 size: 17 residues. The CDR3 DNA reads as TGTGCCAGCAGCCCGACAGGGGTTCAGGCCTATAATTCACCCCTCCACTTT. Translation: CASSPTGVQAYNSPLHF.

J is TRBJ2-1 and V is TRBV5-4; TRBD1 agrees at 7 bases. This CDR3 is built from 14 residues. Germline values: CDR1 SGHNT, CDR2 YYREEE (reference sequence). The V segment lost 6 bases and the J segment 6 bases; nucleotides outside the gene matches: 9. The CDR3 region has the DNA TGTGCCAGCACCACCGGGACAGTGGGCAATGAGCAGTTCTTC. It yields the protein CASTTGTVGNEQFF.

The chain employs TRBV19 and TRBJ1-2; 9 bases align to TRBD1. Germline V CDR1 and CDR2: LNHDA, SQIVND (reference sequence). V was clipped by 0 bases and J by 7 bases; unmatched bases: 6. This CDR3 has 15 amino acids. CDR3 protein: CASSIDLGTGLGYTF. In nucleotides, the CDR3 is TGTGCCAGTAGTATAGATTTGGGGACAGGGCTTGGCTACACCTTC.

This chain joins TRBV7-8 and TRBJ1-3; possible D gene TRBD1, 6 bases. Germline CDR1 is SGHVS and CDR2 is FQNEAQ. V lost 5 bases and J 4 bases, leaving 12 bases between the germline ends. The CDR3 has 14 amino acids. This CDR3 reads CASSIGTTGNTIYF. CDR3 nucleotides: TGTGCCAGCAGCATCGGGACAACCGGAAACACCATATATTTT.

The chain uses TRBV7-2 and TRBJ1-2, with TRBD1 as a possible D gene (6 bases). This CDR3 comprises 13 residues. Germline V CDR1 and CDR2: SGHTA, FQGNSA. V was cut by 6 bases and J by 4 bases, with 12 bases left in between. CDR3 amino acids: CASSLTGRYGYTF. DNA of the CDR3: TGTGCCAGCAGTCTAACAGGGCGCTATGGCTACACCTTC. The full variable domain, completed using reference TRBV7-2 and TRBJ1-2, is GAGVSQSPSNKVTEKGKDVELRCDPISGHTALYWYRQSLGQGLEFLIYFQGNSAPDKSGLPSDRFSAERTGGSVSTLTIQRTQQEDSAVYLCASSLTGRYGYTFGSGTRLTVV.

The chain recombines TRBV30 with TRBJ1-5; 7 nucleotides line up with TRBD1. Germline trimming cut 0 bases from V and 3 bases from J; bases unmatched to any gene: 11. This CDR3 is built from 17 residues. Per the germline V gene, CDR1 is GTSNPN and CDR2 is SVGIG (reference sequence). The CDR3 loop reads CAWSVRLGTAHNQPQHF. CDR3 in DNA: TGTGCCTGGAGTGTACGGTTAGGGACAGCCCACAATCAGCCCCAGCATTTT. Filled out from reference TRBV30 and TRBJ1-5, the complete variable domain reads SQTIHQWPATLVQPVGSPLSLECTVEGTSNPNLYWYRQAAGRGLQLLFYSVGIGQISSEVPQNLSASRPQDRQFILSSKKLLLSDSGFYLCAWSVRLGTAHNQPQHFGDGTRLSIL.

The chain is built from TRBV24-1 and TRBJ1-2; TRBD1 aligns across 10 bases. Trimming removed 4 bases from V and 8 bases from J; junction bases left unmatched: 6. The CDR3 has 14 amino acids. The V gene's germline CDR1 is KGHDR and CDR2 SFDVKD. This chain's CDR3 is CATSDKTGGWGYTF. The DNA of the CDR3 is TGTGCCACCAGTGACAAGACAGGGGGCTGGGGCTACACCTTC.

A single count supports this clone. The V call is TRBV7-2, the J call TRBJ2-2; D may be TRBD1 (5 bases). The CDR3 covers 17 residues. V was shortened by 2 bases and J by 0 bases, with 13 bases between the two germline ends. CDR1 and CDR2 from the germline V gene are SGHTA and FQGNSA. CDR3 region: CASSLSLDTANTGELFF. The CDR3 DNA follows: TGTGCCAGCAGCTTAAGCCTGGACACCGCGAACACCGGGGAGCTGTTTTTT.

J is TRBJ2-5 and V is TRBV12-3 or TRBV12-4, with D possibly TRBD2 on 5 matching bases. The CDR3 runs 13 residues. Deletions cut 2 bases from V and 5 bases from J, with 9 bases between. This chain's CDR3 is CASSLTRMETQYF. CDR3 nucleotide sequence: TGTGCCAGCAGTTTAACTAGAATGGAGACCCAGTACTTC.